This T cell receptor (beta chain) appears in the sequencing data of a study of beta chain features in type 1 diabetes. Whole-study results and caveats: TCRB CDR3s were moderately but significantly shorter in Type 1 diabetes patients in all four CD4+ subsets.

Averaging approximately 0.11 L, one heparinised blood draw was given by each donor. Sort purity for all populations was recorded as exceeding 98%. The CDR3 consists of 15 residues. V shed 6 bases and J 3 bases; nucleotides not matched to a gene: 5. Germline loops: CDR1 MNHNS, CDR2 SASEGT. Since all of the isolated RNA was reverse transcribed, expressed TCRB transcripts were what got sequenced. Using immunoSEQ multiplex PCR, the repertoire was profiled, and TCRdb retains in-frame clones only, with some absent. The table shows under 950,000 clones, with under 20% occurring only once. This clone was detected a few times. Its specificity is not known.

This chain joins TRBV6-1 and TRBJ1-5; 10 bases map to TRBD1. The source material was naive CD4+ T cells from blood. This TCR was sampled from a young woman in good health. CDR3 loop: CASRDRGPYNQPQHF. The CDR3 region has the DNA TGTGCCAGCAGAGACAGGGGGCCCTACAATCAGCCCCAGCATTTT.